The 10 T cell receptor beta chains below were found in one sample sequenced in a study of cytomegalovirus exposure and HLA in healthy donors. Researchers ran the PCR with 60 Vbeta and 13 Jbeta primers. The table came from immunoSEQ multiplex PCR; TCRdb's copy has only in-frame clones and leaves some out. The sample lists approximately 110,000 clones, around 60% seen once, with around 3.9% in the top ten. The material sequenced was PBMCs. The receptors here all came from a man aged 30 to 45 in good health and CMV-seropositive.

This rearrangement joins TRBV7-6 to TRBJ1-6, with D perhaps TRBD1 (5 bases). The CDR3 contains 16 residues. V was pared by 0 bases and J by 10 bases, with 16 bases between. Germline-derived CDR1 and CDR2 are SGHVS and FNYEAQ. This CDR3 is CASSLASIGAASPLHF. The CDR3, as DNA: TGTGCCAGCAGCTTAGCTTCGATTGGGGCGGCCTCACCCCTCCACTTT.

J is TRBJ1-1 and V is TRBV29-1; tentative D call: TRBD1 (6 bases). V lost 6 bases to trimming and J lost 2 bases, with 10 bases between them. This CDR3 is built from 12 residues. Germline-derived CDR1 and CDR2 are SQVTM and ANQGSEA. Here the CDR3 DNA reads TGCAGCGTGGGACAAATTAACACTGAAGCTTTCTTT. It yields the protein CSVGQINTEAFF.

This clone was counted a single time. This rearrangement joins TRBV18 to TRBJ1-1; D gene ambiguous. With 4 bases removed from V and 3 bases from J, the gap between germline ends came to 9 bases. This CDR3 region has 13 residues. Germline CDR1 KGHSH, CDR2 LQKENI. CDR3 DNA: TGTGCCAGCTCACTCAATAGAGACACTGAAGCTTTCTTT. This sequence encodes CASSLNRDTEAFF.

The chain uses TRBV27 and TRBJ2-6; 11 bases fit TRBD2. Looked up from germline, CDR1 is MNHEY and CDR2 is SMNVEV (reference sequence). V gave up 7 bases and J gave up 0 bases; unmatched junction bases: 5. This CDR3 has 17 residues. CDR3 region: CASKASGGLSGANVLTF. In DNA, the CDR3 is TGTGCCAGCAAGGCTAGCGGGGGGCTCTCTGGGGCCAACGTCCTGACTTTC. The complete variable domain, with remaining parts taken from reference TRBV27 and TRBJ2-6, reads EAQVTQNPRYLITVTGKKLTVTCSQNMNHEYMSWYRQDPGLGLRQIYYSMNVEVTDKGDVPEGYKVSRKEKRNFPLILESPSPNQTSLYFCASKASGGLSGANVLTFGAGSRLTVL.

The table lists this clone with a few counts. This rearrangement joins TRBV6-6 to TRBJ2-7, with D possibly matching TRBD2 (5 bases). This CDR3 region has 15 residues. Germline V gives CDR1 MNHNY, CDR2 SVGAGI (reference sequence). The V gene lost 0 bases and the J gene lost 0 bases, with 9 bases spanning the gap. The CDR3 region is CASSYSSGFSYEQYF. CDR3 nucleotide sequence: TGTGCCAGCAGTTACTCCAGCGGCTTCTCCTACGAGCAGTACTTC.

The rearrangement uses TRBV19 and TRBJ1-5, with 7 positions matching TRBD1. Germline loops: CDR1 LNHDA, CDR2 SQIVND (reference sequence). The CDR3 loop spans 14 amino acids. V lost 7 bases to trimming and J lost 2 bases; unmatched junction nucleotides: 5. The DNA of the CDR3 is TGTGCCAGTAACGGACAGGTAGGCAATCAGCCCCAGCATTTT. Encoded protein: CASNGQVGNQPQHF.

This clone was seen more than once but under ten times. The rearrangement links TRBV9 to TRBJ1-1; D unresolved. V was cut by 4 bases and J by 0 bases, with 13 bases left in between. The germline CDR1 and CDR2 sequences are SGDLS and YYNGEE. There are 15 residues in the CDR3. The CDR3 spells CASSPEGLMNTEAFF. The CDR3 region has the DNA TGTGCCAGCAGCCCTGAGGGATTAATGAACACTGAAGCTTTCTTT.

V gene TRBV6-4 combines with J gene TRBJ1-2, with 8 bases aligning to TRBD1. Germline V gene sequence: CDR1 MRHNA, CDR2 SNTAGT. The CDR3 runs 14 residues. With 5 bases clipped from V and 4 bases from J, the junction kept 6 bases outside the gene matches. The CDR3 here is CASSNGQGTYGYTF. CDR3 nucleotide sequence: TGTGCCAGCAGTAATGGACAGGGCACCTATGGCTACACCTTC.

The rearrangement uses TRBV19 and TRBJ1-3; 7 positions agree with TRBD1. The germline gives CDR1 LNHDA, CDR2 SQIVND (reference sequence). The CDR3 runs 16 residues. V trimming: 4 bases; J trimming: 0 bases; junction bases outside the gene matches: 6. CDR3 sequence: CASSRGQTDSGNTIYF. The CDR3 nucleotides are TGTGCCAGTAGTAGGGGACAGACCGACTCTGGAAACACCATATATTTT.

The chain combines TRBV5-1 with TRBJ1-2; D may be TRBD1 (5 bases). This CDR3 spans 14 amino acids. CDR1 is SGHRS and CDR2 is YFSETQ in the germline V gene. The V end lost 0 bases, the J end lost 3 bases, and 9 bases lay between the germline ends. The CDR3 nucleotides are TGCGCCAGCAGCTTGGACGGACACGACTATGGCTACACCTTC. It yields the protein CASSLDGHDYGYTF.